These 27 T cell receptor beta chains share one sample of origin, sequenced in a study of T cell repertoires in cytomegalovirus infection. TCRdb processed the reads anew with MiXCR; each CDR3 protein has one entry. The sample has some 150,000 distinct CDR3 sequences; over 25% are singletons. Which antigens these TCRs recognize remains unknown. This specimen was CD8+ T cells from cultured PBMCs, taken from culture after CMV antigen stimulation. The receptors come from a human donor in good health (CMV status not recorded). Some clones in this sample may be carry-over from other donors' samples.

In its sample, this clonotype was seen a few times. V and J are TRBV19 and TRBJ2-1; 7 bases line up with TRBD1. After removal of 3 bases from V and 0 bases from J, the junction contained 2 bases not matched to a gene. Germline V gene data show CDR1 as LNHDA and CDR2 as SQIVND (reference sequence). CDR3 length: 15 amino acids. The CDR3 here is CASSIQGDSYNEQFF. As DNA, the CDR3 is TGTGCCAGTAGTATCCAGGGGGACTCCTACAATGAGCAGTTCTTC.

This clonotype has ten or more counts. The chain joins TRBV7-9 to TRBJ2-5; 8 positions match TRBD2. This CDR3 is 16 amino acids long. CDR1 and CDR2 from the germline V gene are SEHNR and FQNEAQ (reference sequence). Trimming took 5 bases from V and 2 from J; bases not matched to a gene: 10. The CDR3, as DNA: TGTGCCAGCAGCCCGTTAGCGGGGCGACTACAAGAGACCCAGTACTTC. Amino acid sequence: CASSPLAGRLQETQYF.

Here the CDR3 DNA reads TGTGCCAGCAGCTTGGCCGACAGTTACTATGGCTACACCTTC. Protein sequence: CASSLADSYYGYTF. The chain uses TRBV5-6 and TRBJ1-2; tentatively, D is TRBD1 (5 bases). The CDR3 loop spans 14 amino acids. V lost 0 bases and J lost 3, with 9 bases in between. Germline-derived CDR1 and CDR2 are SGHDT and YYEEEE.

This clonotype has only a few counts. The V gene is TRBV27, the J gene TRBJ1-5; D is undetermined. Trimming stripped 3 bases from V and 6 bases from J, with 9 bases between. Germline CDR1 and CDR2: MNHEY and SMNVEV (reference sequence). The CDR3 is made up of 13 amino acids. Here the CDR3 DNA reads TGTGCCAGCAGTTTTGGGTACGGTCAGCCCCAGCATTTT. Protein sequence: CASSFGYGQPQHF.

The chain recombines TRBV7-6 with TRBJ2-7; 9 bases are shared with TRBD2. The J segment lost 3 bases and the V segment lost 3 bases, leaving 6 bases of the junction unmatched. From germline, CDR1 is SGHVS and CDR2 FNYEAQ. The CDR3 runs 15 residues. CDR3: CASSFPLAGFYEQYF. CDR3 sequence (DNA): TGTGCCAGCAGCTTTCCGCTAGCGGGGTTCTACGAGCAGTACTTC. The full variable domain, its missing parts supplied by reference TRBV7-6 and TRBJ2-7, is GAGVSQSPRYKVTKRGQDVALRCDPISGHVSLYWYRQALGQGPEFLTYFNYEAQQDKSGLPNDRFSAERPEGSISTLTIQRTEQRDSAMYRCASSFPLAGFYEQYFGPGTRLTVT.

This clonotype has at least ten counts. The gene calls are TRBV7-9 and TRBJ1-2; 7 bases are shared with TRBD1. After removal of 4 bases from V and 8 bases from J, the junction contained 7 bases not matched to a gene. The CDR3 spans 13 residues. Germline CDR1 reads SEHNR; CDR2 reads FQNEAQ (reference sequence). The CDR3 region has the DNA TGTGCCAGCAGCTCACAAACAGGGGTCGGCTACACCTTC. Residues: CASSSQTGVGYTF.

Only a few counts were recorded for this clonotype. The chain employs TRBV19 and TRBJ2-1; no firm D call. Deletions cut 2 bases from V and 0 bases from J, with 11 bases between. Germline loops: CDR1 LNHDA, CDR2 SQIVND (reference sequence). This CDR3 has 16 amino acids. The CDR3 protein is CASSISGISSYNEQFF. CDR3 DNA sequence: TGTGCCAGTAGTATATCAGGTATCAGCTCCTACAATGAGCAGTTCTTC.

This clonotype was seen only a few times. The V gene is TRBV7-9, the J gene TRBJ1-2; D is ambiguous. The CDR3 runs 12 residues. Germline-derived CDR1 and CDR2 are SEHNR and FQNEAQ (reference sequence). V lost 4 bases, J lost 13 bases, and 16 bases lay in between. The CDR3 loop reads CASSSSDPSCTF. The CDR3 region has the DNA TGTGCCAGCAGCTCTTCTGATCCTTCGTGCACCTTC.

The chain links TRBV5-6 to TRBJ1-1; no firm D call. The germline V gene has CDR1 SGHDT and CDR2 YYEEEE. The CDR3 is 13 residues long. V was pared by 5 bases and J by 5 bases, with 13 bases between. The DNA of the CDR3 is TGTGCCAGCAGGTTACAAAGTGGAACTGAAGCTTTCTTT. As protein: CASRLQSGTEAFF.

Only a few counts were recorded for this clonotype. The chain carries TRBV28 and TRBJ2-5; D is unresolved. V lost 3 bases and J 7 bases, leaving 12 bases between the germline ends. The CDR3 consists of 13 residues. CDR1 and CDR2 from the germline V gene are MDHEN and SYDVKM. DNA for the CDR3: TGTGCCAGCAGTTTTCGACTCTTGGGGACCCAGTACTTC. It encodes CASSFRLLGTQYF. The full variable domain, in which reference TRBV28 and TRBJ2-5 provide the parts outside the CDR3, is DVKVTQSSRYLVKRTGEKVFLECVQDMDHENMFWYRQDPGLGLRLIYFSYDVKMKEKGDIPEGYSVSREKKERFSLILESASTNQTSMYLCASSFRLLGTQYFGPGTRLLVL.

This clonotype was detected a few times. V gene TRBV27 combines with J gene TRBJ1-6; perhaps TRBD1 as D (5 bases). Germline CDR1 reads MNHEY; CDR2 reads SMNVEV (reference sequence). There are 14 residues in the CDR3. V was trimmed by 7 bases and J by 10 bases, leaving 17 bases between them. CDR3 in DNA: TGTGCCAGCACGAAGGGGTTTTTCGGGTCACCCCTCCACTTT. Amino acid sequence: CASTKGFFGSPLHF.

This clonotype occurred a few times. The rearrangement uses TRBV6-1 and TRBJ2-6, with D possibly TRBD2 on 5 matching bases. CDR3 length: 15 amino acids. V lost 4 bases and J 2 bases, leaving 9 bases between the germline ends. Germline V gene sequence: CDR1 MNHNS, CDR2 SASEGT. DNA of the CDR3: TGTGCCAGCAGTGGGCCCGGGGCTGGGGCCAACGTCCTGACTTTC. It encodes CASSGPGAGANVLTF.

This clonotype was observed at least ten times. The chain carries TRBV7-2 and TRBJ2-2; D not resolved. V dropped 3 bases and J dropped 1 base, with 6 bases sitting between them. This CDR3 is built from 14 residues. CDR1 is SGHTA, CDR2 FQGNSA, per germline. The CDR3 loop is CASSFGVNTGELFF. The DNA for the CDR3 is TGTGCCAGCAGCTTCGGCGTGAACACCGGGGAGCTGTTTTTT.

This clonotype was picked up one time. The DNA is left out, because the CDR3 cannot be placed on it with certainty; the CDR3 is given as TCRdb lists it. The chain carries TRBV12-3 or TRBV12-4 and TRBJ1-2; the D segment call TRBD1 is taken from the table without a DNA check. The CDR3 length is 14 residues, termini included. Here the CDR3 reads CASSFGAGVYGYTF.

This clonotype turned up a few times. The genes are TRBV2 and TRBJ2-1; no firm D call. Germline V lookup: CDR1 SNHLY, CDR2 FYNNEI. V was pared by 6 bases and J by 2 bases, with 11 bases between. The CDR3 is made up of 14 amino acids. CDR3 sequence: CASRALNTYNEQFF. CDR3 coding DNA: TGTGCCAGCAGGGCACTAAATACCTACAATGAGCAGTTCTTC.

This clonotype showed up many times. The chain links TRBV7-8 to TRBJ2-5; maybe TRBD2 (7 bases). Between the trimmed V and J ends, which lost 1 base and 0 bases, there was a span of 15 bases. The CDR3 has 17 residues. CDR1 and CDR2 (germline): SGHVS, FQNEAQ. The DNA of the CDR3 is TGTGCCAGCAGCTTAGGGGTGGGCGGGGGCCACCAAGAGACCCAGTACTTC. As protein: CASSLGVGGGHQETQYF.

The rearrangement joins TRBV6-5 to TRBJ1-5; D gene unclear. Germline V lookup: CDR1 MNHEY, CDR2 SVGAGI. Trimming cost V 2 bases and J 1 base, with 6 bases left between them. The CDR3 is made up of 14 amino acids. The CDR3 region is CASSYIGSNQPQHF. As DNA, the CDR3 is TGTGCCAGCAGTTACATTGGGAGCAATCAGCCCCAGCATTTT.

The CDR3 bases are TGCGCCAGCAGCCAAGAATCTCAGGGGTGGTACAATGAGCAGTTCTTC. Translation gives CASSQESQGWYNEQFF. The chain links TRBV4-1 to TRBJ2-1, with TRBD1 as a possible D gene (6 bases). V was shortened by 0 bases and J by 4 bases, with 13 bases between the two germline ends. The germline V gene encodes CDR1 MGHRA and CDR2 YSYEKL. The length of the CDR3 is 16 residues.

This clonotype came up many times. V usage is TRBV12-3 or TRBV12-4 and J usage is TRBJ2-3; 7 bases line up with TRBD1. The CDR3 totals 14 residues. The trim removed 7 bases at V and 3 bases at J, leaving 7 bases unmatched. The CDR3 sequence is CASNPTGSTDTQYF. The DNA of the CDR3 is TGTGCCAGCAACCCGACAGGGTCGACAGATACGCAGTATTTT.

This clonotype was picked up a small number of times. V and J are TRBV27 and TRBJ2-2; the match to TRBD1 covers 7 bases. V dropped 2 bases and J dropped 5; count of bases not matched to a gene: 5. Germline CDR1 is MNHEY and CDR2 is SMNVEV (reference sequence). CDR3 length equals 15 residues. CDR3 DNA sequence: TGTGCCAGCAGTTTAATAGGGGGCGCGACCGGGGAGCTGTTTTTT. This sequence encodes CASSLIGGATGELFF.

The chain joins TRBV20-1 to TRBJ2-3; 12 nucleotides line up with TRBD2. Losses at the gene ends were 6 bases for V and 5 bases for J; bases not matched to a gene: 12. CDR1 is DFQATT and CDR2 is SNEGSKA in the germline V gene (reference sequence). This CDR3 has 16 amino acids. The CDR3 nucleotides are TGCAGTGCGGGGGACGGACTAGCGGGGAGGGGAGATACGCAGTATTTT. This codes for CSAGDGLAGRGDTQYF.

There are many counts of this clonotype. V usage is TRBV7-2 and J usage is TRBJ2-7; either TRBD1 or TRBD2 may fit D (5 bases each). This CDR3 comprises 14 residues. The germline V gene has CDR1 SGHTA and CDR2 FQGNSA. The V gene lost 0 bases and the J gene lost 2 bases, with 8 bases spanning the gap. The chain's CDR3 is CASSLAGDPYEQYF. In DNA, the CDR3 is TGTGCCAGCAGCTTAGCTGGGGACCCCTACGAGCAGTACTTC.

This clonotype was counted only a few times. The chain is built from TRBV7-8 and TRBJ1-1; TRBD1 is a possible D gene (5 bases). V shed 4 bases and J shed 0 bases, with 12 bases lying between them. Per germline, CDR1 SGHVS and CDR2 FQNEAQ. CDR3 length: 15 residues. CDR3 sequence reads: CASSYYRHMNTEAFF. The CDR3 DNA reads as TGTGCCAGCAGCTATTACAGGCATATGAACACTGAAGCTTTCTTT.

The gene calls are TRBV12-3 or TRBV12-4 and TRBJ1-1; 7 bases agree with TRBD1. CDR3 length equals 16 residues. The V and J ends lost 3 bases and 7 bases, in that order; junction bases with no gene match: 14. The CDR3 reads CASSFPTGSRFYEAFF. CDR3 DNA: TGTGCCAGCAGTTTCCCGACAGGGTCCAGGTTTTATGAAGCTTTCTTT.

This clonotype was seen a few times. The chain has TRBV27 and TRBJ1-1; D is perhaps TRBD1 (6 bases). The length of the CDR3 is 13 residues. CDR1 is MNHEY and CDR2 is SMNVEV in the germline V gene (reference sequence). Trimming shortened V by 4 bases and J by 7 bases, and 13 bases separated the two germline ends. Here the CDR3 DNA reads TGTGCCAGCAGTTCAATCGGACAGAGTGAAGCTTTCTTT. Amino acids: CASSSIGQSEAFF.

As to this clonotype: A much larger clone lies one base from this, so it may be a read error. J is TRBJ1-5 and V is TRBV5-6; no firm D call. The CDR3 runs 15 residues. Germline CDR1 is SGHDT and CDR2 is YYEEEE. The DNA of the CDR3 is TGTGCCAGCAGCTTGGCAGCAGTGGGCAATCAGCCCCTGCATTTT. Translation: CASSLAAVGNQPLHF.

This clonotype came up many times. The chain uses TRBV7-2 and TRBJ2-1, with unresolved D. V lost 2 bases and J 0 bases, leaving 8 bases between the germline ends. Per germline, CDR1 SGHTA and CDR2 FQGNSA. The CDR3 is made up of 15 amino acids. CDR3 sequence: CASSLTQSSYNEQFF. The CDR3 DNA is TGTGCCAGCAGCTTAACCCAGAGCTCCTACAATGAGCAGTTCTTC.